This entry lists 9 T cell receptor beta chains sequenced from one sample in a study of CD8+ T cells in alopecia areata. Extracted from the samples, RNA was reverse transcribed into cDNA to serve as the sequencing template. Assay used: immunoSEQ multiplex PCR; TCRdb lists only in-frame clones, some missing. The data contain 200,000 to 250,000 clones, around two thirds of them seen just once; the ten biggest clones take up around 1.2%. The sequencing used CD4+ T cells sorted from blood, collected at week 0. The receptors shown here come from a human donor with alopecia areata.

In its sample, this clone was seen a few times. CDR3 protein: CSVESSPGANYEQYF. The CDR3 bases are TGCAGCGTTGAATCATCCCCAGGGGCCAATTACGAGCAGTACTTC. The chain is built from TRBV29-1 and TRBJ2-7; TRBD1 is a possible D gene (6 bases). In germline, CDR1 is SQVTM, CDR2 ANQGSEA. With 2 bases removed from V and 4 bases from J, the gap between germline ends came to 18 bases. CDR3 length: 15 residues.

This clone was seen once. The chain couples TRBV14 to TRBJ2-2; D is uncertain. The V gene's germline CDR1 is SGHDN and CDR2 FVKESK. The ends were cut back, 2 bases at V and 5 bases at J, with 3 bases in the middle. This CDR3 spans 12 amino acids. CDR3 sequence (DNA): TGTGCCAGCAGCCAAAGTACCGGGGAGCTGTTTTTT. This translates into CASSQSTGELFF.

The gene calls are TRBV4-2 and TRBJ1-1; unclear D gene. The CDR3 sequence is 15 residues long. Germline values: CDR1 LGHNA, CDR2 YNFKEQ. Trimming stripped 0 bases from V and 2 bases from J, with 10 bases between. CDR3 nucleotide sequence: TGTGCCAGCAGCCAAGATTTGGCACAAAACACTGAAGCTTTCTTT. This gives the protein CASSQDLAQNTEAFF.

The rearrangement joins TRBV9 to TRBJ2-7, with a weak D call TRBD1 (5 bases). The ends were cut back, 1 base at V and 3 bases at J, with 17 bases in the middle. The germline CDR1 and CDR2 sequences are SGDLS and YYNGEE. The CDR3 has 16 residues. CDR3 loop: CASSVSRRANHYEQYF. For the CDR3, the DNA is TGTGCCAGCAGCGTATCGCGCAGGGCGAACCACTACGAGCAGTACTTC.

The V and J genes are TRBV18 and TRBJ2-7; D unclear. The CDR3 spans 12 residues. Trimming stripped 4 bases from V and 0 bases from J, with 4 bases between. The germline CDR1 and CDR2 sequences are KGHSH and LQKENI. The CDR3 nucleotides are TGTGCCAGCTCACTAACCTCCTACGAGCAGTACTTC. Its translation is CASSLTSYEQYF.

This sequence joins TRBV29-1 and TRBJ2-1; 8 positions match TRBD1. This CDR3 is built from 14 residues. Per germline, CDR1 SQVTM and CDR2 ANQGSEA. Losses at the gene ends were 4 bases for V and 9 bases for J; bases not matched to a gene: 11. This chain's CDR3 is CSVGPGGAVREQFF. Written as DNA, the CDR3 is TGCAGCGTTGGCCCAGGGGGCGCCGTGCGTGAGCAGTTCTTC.

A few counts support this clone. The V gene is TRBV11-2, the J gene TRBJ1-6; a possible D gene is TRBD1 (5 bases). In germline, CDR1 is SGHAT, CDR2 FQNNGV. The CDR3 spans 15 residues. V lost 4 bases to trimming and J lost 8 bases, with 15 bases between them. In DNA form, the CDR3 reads TGTGCCAGCAGCTCCAGGGCCGGCGGGTATTCACCCCTCCACTTT. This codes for CASSSRAGGYSPLHF.

This chain's CDR3 is CASSQRTGDIQYF. In nucleotides, the CDR3 is TGTGCCAGCAGCCAAAGGACAGGGGACATTCAGTACTTC. The V and J genes are TRBV4-2 and TRBJ2-4; 9 bases align to TRBD1. Looked up from germline, CDR1 is LGHNA and CDR2 is YNFKEQ. J gave up 8 bases and V 2 bases, and 1 base lay outside the gene matches. This CDR3 region has 13 residues.

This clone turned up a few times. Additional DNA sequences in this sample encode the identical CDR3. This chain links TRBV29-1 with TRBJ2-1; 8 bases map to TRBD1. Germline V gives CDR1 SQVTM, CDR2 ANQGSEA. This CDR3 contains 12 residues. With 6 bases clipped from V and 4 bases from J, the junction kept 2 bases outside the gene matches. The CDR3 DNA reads TGCAGCGTGGGACAGGAGTACAATGAGCAGTTCTTC. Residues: CSVGQEYNEQFF.